The clone carrying this TCR beta chain was seen many times. Its antigen remains unidentified. Individually, cDNA molecules had unique molecular identifiers attached to them. Via MiXCR, TCRdb re-called the 5' RACE reads, giving one row per CDR3 protein. This sample has fewer than 35,000 distinct CDR3 sequences, with around 6% found just once. The source of the sample is a study of early T cells in non-severe SARS-CoV-2 infection. Findings of the study overall: Using VDJdb, the matching emphasized anti-spike CD8 responses while missing private and CD4 specificities.

The CDR3 extends over 15 amino acids. Germline V gives CDR1 SGHAT, CDR2 FQNNGV. Trimming pared 0 bases from V and 7 bases from J, leaving 10 bases between. The origin of this receptor is an adult who was a healthcare worker with PCR-confirmed SARS-CoV-2 infection or an uninfected control (not recorded which). The sample was whole blood. The chain is built from TRBV11-2 and TRBJ1-6; D is possibly TRBD1 (5 bases). The CDR3 loop is CASSLEPGWNSPLHF. The DNA of the CDR3 is TGTGCCAGCAGCTTAGAACCAGGGTGGAATTCACCCCTCCACTTT.